This T cell receptor (beta chain) was documented in a study of T cell clonality in common variable immunodeficiency. Study conclusions and caveats: Links between repertoire features and CVID complications were heterogeneity-limited. CVID subjects showed higher TCRbeta clonality than healthy controls. Common variable immunodeficiency TCR beta sequences reportedly had fewer deletions and N-nucleotide insertions.

In germline, CDR1 is KGHSH, CDR2 LQKENI. The CDR3 spans 14 residues. Trimming stripped 10 bases from V and 2 bases from J, with 16 bases between. Ten or more counts support this clone. What it binds is not known. With the read ending 3 residues before the CDR3 end, the germline J gene is used to fill in that end. Here immunoSEQ multiplex PCR was the method, and the copy in TCRdb shows in-frame clones only, minus some. This repertoire lists about 40,000 clones without singletons; about 2.2% sits in the top ten. The clonotype was recovered from a person aged 18 to 75 in good health. The J gene is TRBJ2-3, the V gene TRBV18; weak D call: TRBD2 (5 bases). Sample: peripheral blood mononuclear cells. The part of the CDR3 DNA that was read is TGTGCCACCGCTCGCGGGCAGAACACAGATACG. It specifies CATARGQNTDT. The full CDR3 sequence reads CATARGQNTDTQYF.